Below are 23 T cell receptor beta chains sequenced from a single sample in a study of radiotherapy plus CTLA-4 blockade in lung cancer. Sequencing used immunoSEQ multiplex PCR; TCRdb keeps in-frame clones, though not all of them. The data show roughly 98,000 clones, with approximately 82% seen just once and more than 14% held by the top ten. Sample: peripheral blood, taken from a patient treated with radiotherapy plus ipilimumab. Receptors were obtained from a human donor with non-small cell lung cancer that progressed on radiotherapy plus ipilimumab.

This chain connects TRBV6-5 to TRBJ2-5; 13 positions agree with TRBD2. The CDR3 has 14 amino acids. The trim removed 5 bases at V and 6 bases at J, leaving 3 bases unmatched. CDR1 and CDR2 from the germline V gene are MNHEY and SVGAGI. In DNA, the CDR3 is TGTGCCAGCAGTCCCGGGACTAGCGGGAAGACCCAGTACTTC. Translated: CASSPGTSGKTQYF.

The chain recombines TRBV5-4 with TRBJ2-2; TRBD1 aligns across 7 bases. The CDR3 sequence is 12 residues long. CDR1 SGHNT and CDR2 YYREEE come from the germline V gene (reference sequence). J gave up 8 bases and V 3 bases, and 1 base lay outside the gene matches. The chain's CDR3 is CASSSGQGELFF. The DNA of the CDR3 is TGTGCCAGCAGCTCGGGACAGGGGGAGCTGTTTTTT. Using reference TRBV5-4 and TRBJ2-2 for the parts outside the CDR3, the full variable domain is ETGVTQSPTHLIKTRGQQVTLRCSSQSGHNTVSWYQQALGQGPQFIFQYYREEENGRGNFPPRFSGLQFPNYSSELNVNALELDDSALYLCASSSGQGELFFGEGSRLTVL.

V usage is TRBV5-1 and J usage is TRBJ2-2; the D gene is possibly TRBD2 (5 bases). This CDR3 has 15 amino acids. The V gene's germline CDR1 is SGHRS and CDR2 YFSETQ. Trimming left V 4 bases short and J 2 bases short, with 12 bases between. DNA for the CDR3: TGCGCCAGCAGCGCGAGGGTGGGAAACACCGGGGAGCTGTTTTTT. Protein product: CASSARVGNTGELFF.

The rearrangement links TRBV29-1 to TRBJ1-6; 8 bases are shared with TRBD1. Germline V CDR1 and CDR2: SQVTM, ANQGSEA. Unmatched junction bases numbered 2, after V lost 1 base and J lost 6 bases. This CDR3 spans 14 amino acids. CDR3 DNA: TGCAGCGTTGAAGGGACAGGGCCTAATTCACCCCTCCACTTT. Protein sequence: CSVEGTGPNSPLHF. Variable domain in full (rest from reference TRBV29-1 and TRBJ1-6): SAVISQKPSRDICQRGTSLTIQCQVDSQVTMMFWYRQQPGQSLTLIATANQGSEATYESGFVIDKFPISRPNLTFSTLTVSNMSPEDSSIYLCSVEGTGPNSPLHFGNGTRLTVT.

Remarks on this clone: This sample includes further DNA sequences coding for the same CDR3. V usage is TRBV5-1 and J usage is TRBJ1-2, with D maybe TRBD1 (6 bases). Trimming took off 4 bases at V and 1 base at J, with 8 bases between the two ends. The germline V gene encodes CDR1 SGHRS and CDR2 YFSETQ. The CDR3 consists of 13 residues. CDR3 sequence reads: CASSLDSNYGYTF. The DNA of the CDR3 is TGCGCCAGCAGCCTGGACAGTAACTATGGCTACACCTTC.

The V gene is TRBV19, the J gene TRBJ1-5; no definite D call. Trimming pared 3 bases from V and 0 bases from J, leaving 9 bases between. The CDR3 covers 15 residues. Germline V lookup: CDR1 LNHDA, CDR2 SQIVND (reference sequence). CDR3 nucleotide sequence: TGTGCCAGTAGTATCCGGATGGGTAGCAATCAGCCCCAGCATTTT. Translation: CASSIRMGSNQPQHF.

The sample holds a few counts of this clone. The chain has TRBV7-9 and TRBJ1-2, with 7 nucleotides matching TRBD1. This CDR3 is 15 amino acids long. The germline V gene has CDR1 SEHNR and CDR2 FQNEAQ (reference sequence). After removal of 1 base from V and 0 bases from J, the junction contained 2 bases not matched to a gene. CDR3 coding DNA: TGTGCCAGCAGCTTAGTGGGGACAGCTAACTATGGCTACACCTTC. This sequence encodes CASSLVGTANYGYTF.

The gene calls are TRBV7-9 and TRBJ2-6; TRBD1 matches 12 bases. Germline CDR1 SEHNR, CDR2 FQNEAQ (reference sequence). The V gene end was trimmed by 4 bases and the J gene end by 0 bases; junction bases not matched to a gene: 7. The CDR3 runs to 19 residues. CDR3 coding DNA: TGTGCCAGCAGCTCCCCCTGGGACAGGGGGCCCTCTGGGGCCAACGTCCTGACTTTC. This translates into CASSSPWDRGPSGANVLTF.

With regard to this clone: A read error may account for a junction end that differs from germline. Other DNA sequences within the sample encode an identical CDR3. This chain joins TRBV19 and TRBJ1-5, with a weak D call TRBD1 (6 bases). Germline V gene data show CDR1 as LNHDA and CDR2 as SQIVND (reference sequence). The CDR3 is 16 residues long. DNA for the CDR3: TGCGCCAGTAGAACCACCGGGACATATAGCAATCAGCCCCAGCATTTT. Its translation is CASRTTGTYSNQPQHF.

The V gene is TRBV7-2, the J gene TRBJ1-1; 10 bases are a match to TRBD1. CDR1 is SGHTA, CDR2 FQGNSA, per germline. The length of the CDR3 is 16 residues. Losses at the gene ends were 1 base for V and 8 bases for J; bases not matched to a gene: 10. This CDR3 is CASSLEGRTGGREAFF. The CDR3 nucleotides are TGTGCCAGCAGCTTAGAAGGGCGGACAGGGGGTCGGGAAGCTTTCTTT.

This clone was counted only a few times. The chain employs TRBV6-5 and TRBJ2-1; weak D call: TRBD2 (6 bases). Trimming took 6 bases from V and 0 from J, leaving 12 bases between them. This CDR3 is 15 amino acids long. CDR1 and CDR2 (germline): MNHEY, SVGAGI. The CDR3 region has the DNA TGTGCCAGCAGCCTGGACGGGAGCTCCTACAATGAGCAGTTCTTC. Protein: CASSLDGSSYNEQFF.

V and J are TRBV18 and TRBJ2-1; D is perhaps TRBD2 (6 bases). Trimming left V 6 bases short and J 7 bases short, with 19 bases between. Germline lookup yields CDR1 KGHSH and CDR2 LQKENI. CDR3 size: 15 residues. CDR3 sequence (DNA): TGTGCCAGCTCCCGGGAGCGTGGGACTCGAAATGAGCAGTTCTTC. This codes for CASSRERGTRNEQFF.

This clone was recorded a few times. The chain has TRBV5-1 and TRBJ1-2; 10 bases are a match to TRBD1. The germline V gene has CDR1 SGHRS and CDR2 YFSETQ. This CDR3 region has 14 residues. V lost 1 base, J lost 7 bases, and 4 bases stayed unmatched. The CDR3 sequence is CASSLYGTGVGYTF. DNA of the CDR3: TGCGCCAGCAGCTTGTACGGGACAGGGGTTGGCTACACCTTC.

The V gene is TRBV28, the J gene TRBJ1-2; D not certain. The CDR3 loop spans 13 amino acids. The germline V and J ends were trimmed by 7 bases and 7 bases, with 16 bases remaining between them. Germline values: CDR1 MDHEN, CDR2 SYDVKM. CDR3 in DNA: TGTGCCAGCATGGTTTCCCGGGCGGGTGGCTACACCTTC. Encoded protein: CASMVSRAGGYTF.

V and J are TRBV7-8 and TRBJ1-5, with a possible D match to TRBD1 (6 bases). The germline V and J ends were trimmed by 0 bases and 5 bases, with 14 bases remaining between them. Germline loops: CDR1 SGHVS, CDR2 FQNEAQ. This CDR3 comprises 16 residues. CDR3 amino acids: CASSLAGQGLHQPQHF. CDR3 DNA sequence: TGTGCCAGCAGCTTAGCGGGCCAGGGGCTTCATCAGCCCCAGCATTTT.

The chain has TRBV9 and TRBJ2-6; no reliable D call. Trimming shortened V by 0 bases and J by 0 bases, and 10 bases separated the two germline ends. CDR3 length: 17 residues. CDR1 and CDR2 from the germline V gene are SGDLS and YYNGEE. The CDR3 nucleotides are TGTGCCAGCAGCGTAGTTCAGAAACCCTCTGGGGCCAACGTCCTGACTTTC. Amino acids: CASSVVQKPSGANVLTF.

This clone occurred once. The chain joins TRBV7-9 to TRBJ1-1; D gene ambiguous. This CDR3 has 13 residues. Per the germline V gene, CDR1 is SEHNR and CDR2 is FQNEAQ (reference sequence). Trimming pared 6 bases from V and 1 base from J, leaving 9 bases between. This chain's CDR3 is CASRGGWNTEAFF. The CDR3 DNA follows: TGTGCCAGCAGGGGAGGTTGGAACACTGAAGCTTTCTTT.

This clone was detected ten times or more. The V gene is TRBV6-1, the J gene TRBJ1-4; no clear D gene. V shed 0 bases and J shed 12 bases, with 11 bases lying between them. CDR1 and CDR2 (germline): MNHNS, SASEGT. The CDR3 consists of 13 residues. The CDR3 region is CASSEALDPELFF. The CDR3 DNA is TGTGCCAGCAGTGAAGCATTGGACCCTGAACTGTTTTTT.

This chain links TRBV21-1 with TRBJ1-1. TRBV21-1 is an annotated pseudogene. This CDR3 is 15 amino acids long. Here the CDR3 reads CASSKGPRGGTEAFF. The DNA of the CDR3 is TGTGCCAGCAGCAAAGGCCCCAGGGGAGGGACTGAAGCTTTCTTT.

The chain joins TRBV19 to TRBJ1-5; 8 bases line up with TRBD1. This CDR3 has 16 amino acids. V dropped 7 bases and J dropped 2; count of bases not matched to a gene: 10. Germline V gene sequence: CDR1 LNHDA, CDR2 SQIVND (reference sequence). The CDR3 loop is CASTRILTGGNQPQHF. The CDR3, as DNA: TGTGCCAGTACCCGGATACTGACAGGGGGCAATCAGCCCCAGCATTTT.

This rearrangement joins TRBV20-1 to TRBJ2-5; D is undetermined. Germline V gene data show CDR1 as DFQATT and CDR2 as SNEGSKA (reference sequence). V was trimmed by 6 bases and J by 7 bases, leaving 9 bases between them. The CDR3 consists of 10 residues. CDR3 amino acids: CSANWGTQYF. The CDR3 DNA sequence: TGCAGTGCCAATTGGGGGACCCAGTACTTC.

The V call is TRBV6-6, the J call TRBJ1-5; D is unresolved. V lost 7 bases to trimming and J lost 5 bases, with 12 bases between them. Per germline, CDR1 MNHNY and CDR2 SVGAGI (reference sequence). The CDR3 length is 13 residues. This chain's CDR3 is CASTPERDQPQHF. The CDR3 DNA reads TGTGCCAGCACCCCTGAGAGGGATCAGCCCCAGCATTTT.

This chain joins TRBV7-2 and TRBJ2-1; D gene unclear. V was trimmed by 0 bases and J by 0 bases, leaving 6 bases between them. The CDR3 loop spans 15 amino acids. Germline lookup yields CDR1 SGHTA and CDR2 FQGNSA. CDR3 coding DNA: TGTGCCAGCAGCTTAGCCTGGGGCTCCTACAATGAGCAGTTCTTC. It encodes CASSLAWGSYNEQFF.